This T cell receptor beta chain was sequenced during a study of beta chain features in type 1 diabetes. Across the whole study: No patient-donor differences in age, gender, total cells or subset yield.

General study findings and limits: Among patients, naive, central memory and Treg TCRB repertoires appeared more similar than among healthy donors. Significant though moderate, a shortening of TCRB CDR3s appeared in all four CD4+ subsets of Type 1 diabetes patients.

Germline CDR1 MDHEN, CDR2 SYDVKM. The CDR3 is 15 amino acids. V was clipped by 5 bases and J by 3 bases; unmatched bases: 9. Every isolated RNA sample was fully reverse transcribed, so sequencing captured expressed TCRB transcripts. Sequencing used immunoSEQ multiplex PCR; TCRdb keeps in-frame clones, though not all of them. Altogether hundreds of thousands of clones are present, around 9% being singletons, with the ten largest covering approximately 1%. This clone was recorded a few times. What it recognizes is unknown. This chain connects TRBV28 to TRBJ2-7; 8 bases line up with TRBD2. The receptor comes from a man between 25 and 39 years old with type 1 diabetes. Sequenced sample: central memory CD4+ T cells from blood. CDR3 bases: TGTGCCAGCAGTCCCCGTGGGGGACTAGGCTACGAGCAGTACTTC. It is translated as CASSPRGGLGYEQYF.